This T cell receptor beta chain was identified during a study of blood T cell repertoires in COVID-19. Study in general: The United States, Italy and Spain were the sources of the acute and convalescent COVID-19 samples.

Per the original data handling: Estimation of nucleated cell counts relied on the amplification of reference gene primers. Assay: immunoSEQ multiplex PCR; the TCRdb copy retains only in-frame clones and omits some. That table gives V, J and clone size, and the DNA gave D and trimming. The table includes about 39,000 clones, approximately 78% detected once. The CDR3 extends over 16 amino acids. V was pared by 5 bases and J by 0 bases, with 6 bases of the junction left unmatched. In germline, CDR1 is SGHVS, CDR2 FQNEAQ. The sequence was obtained from a man in his sixties in a cohort sampled during active COVID-19. The chain joins TRBV7-8 to TRBJ2-1, with 8 nucleotides matching TRBD2. Material: peripheral blood. In nucleotides, the CDR3 is TGTGCCAGCAGCCCCTACGGGGGGGGCTCCTACAATGAGCAGTTCTTC. Translation gives CASSPYGGGSYNEQFF.